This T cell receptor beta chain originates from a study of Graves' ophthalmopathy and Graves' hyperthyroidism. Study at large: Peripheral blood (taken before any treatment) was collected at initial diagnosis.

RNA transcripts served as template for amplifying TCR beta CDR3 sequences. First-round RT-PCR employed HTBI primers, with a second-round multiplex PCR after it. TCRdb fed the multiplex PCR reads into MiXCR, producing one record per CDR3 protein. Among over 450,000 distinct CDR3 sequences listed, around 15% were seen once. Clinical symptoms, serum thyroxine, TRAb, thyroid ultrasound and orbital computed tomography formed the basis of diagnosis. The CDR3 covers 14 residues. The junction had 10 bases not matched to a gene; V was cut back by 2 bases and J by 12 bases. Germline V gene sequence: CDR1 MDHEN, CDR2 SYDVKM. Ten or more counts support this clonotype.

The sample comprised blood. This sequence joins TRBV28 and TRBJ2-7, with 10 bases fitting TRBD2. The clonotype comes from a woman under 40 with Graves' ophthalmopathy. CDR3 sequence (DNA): TGTGCCAGCAGTTTAGCGCTAGCGGGAGCGCCTCCGTACTTC. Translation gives CASSLALAGAPPYF.